These T cell receptor beta chains were read from a single sample in a study of cytomegalovirus exposure and HLA in healthy donors. The protocol was immunoSEQ multiplex PCR, while the TCRdb copy is restricted to in-frame clones and leaves out a portion. The sample shows around 240,000 clones, over 80% of them seen only once. The sequenced sample consisted of PBMCs. The receptors shown here come from a woman aged 35 to 49 in good health and CMV-seropositive. Each CDR3 is given without its conserved first and last residue. The order of the fields is V gene, clone size, CDR3 protein. Clone size is shown for a subset of rows, as once, few, many or a class of expanded clone.

TRBV9 . ASSVVGTGAYNEQF
TRBV5-1 . ASSLGAGKEPQH
TRBV2 once ASSPDRVGYGYT
TRBV28 . GVGGRSGYT
TRBV4-1 . ASSQGRPVITDTQY
TRBV11-2 . ASSEDRNTEAF
TRBV7-9 . ASSDGGGFYEQY
TRBV30 once AWSPGGDTQY
TRBV30 . AWTAGTFSYEQY
TRBV7-3 . ASSQIQGSEAF
TRBV10-3 . ATSEGYGYT
TRBV19 . ASNPPSGHNQPQH
TRBV5-6 . ASSLGSGREKY
TRBV9 . ASSYQGGGTEAF
TRBV13 . ASSPPIEAGEHNEQF
TRBV4-1 . ASSQAEGNTGELF
TRBV7-6 once ASSLTSYNEQF
TRBV19 . ASSPTDRGYGETQY
TRBV28 once ASSLNDRPYGYT
TRBV9 . ASSVEAAGANVLT
TRBV2 . ASSVRQGATDTQY
TRBV5-6 . ASRSEVLGLGTGELF
TRBV7-2 . ASSLGTQETQY
TRBV6-4 . ASSEVARYNSPLH
TRBV9 . ASSVGADPNTGELF
TRBV29-1 . SVTGLANTGELF
TRBV19 . ASSIGDRAYNSPLH
TRBV6-1 once ASSLGLAGVGEQF
TRBV20-1 few SAQRGY
TRBV19 . ASSIGGNEQF
TRBV5-1 few ASSRGLQANTGELF
TRBV7-9 . ASSLADRDNYGYT
TRBV2 . ASRWGSQGDIQY
TRBV4-1 few ASSPGQGVLETQY
TRBV30 once ARQNMNTEAF
TRBV7-9 . ASSLTGRARSGNTIY
TRBV6-6 . ASSYSSTTGELF
TRBV4-2 . ASSHFLPGHIFYEQY
TRBV5-6 . ASRRDNEQF
TRBV29-1 once SVESGRQGAGGNTEAF